This TCR beta chain was identified during a study of PD-L1 blockade in urothelial cancer. About the research overall: Typically, measured as a median, blood samples had 110,000 to 150,000 T cells.

The CDR3 extends over 16 amino acids. J gave up 1 base and V 7 bases, and 8 bases lay outside the gene matches. CDR1 SGHAT and CDR2 FQNNGV come from the germline V gene. The sample's time point: peripheral blood 6 weeks after treatment start. Individual patients had between 1 and 8 samples, taken pretreatment and on-treatment. Sequencing used immunoSEQ multiplex PCR; TCRdb keeps in-frame clones, though not all of them. In the table there are 75,000 to 100,000 clones, less than 90% of which are singletons. The TCR was taken from a man between 65 and 85 years old with urothelial cancer. The specimen comprised PBMCs, sampled around atezolizumab (anti-PD-L1) treatment. The chain carries TRBV11-2 and TRBJ2-2; 8 bases are shared with TRBD1. The CDR3, as DNA: TGTGCCAGCATCCGGGGGACAGGACTGAACACCGGGGAGCTGTTTTTT. Its protein product is CASIRGTGLNTGELFF.